Detailed here is one T cell receptor beta chain. The CDR3 is 15 amino acids. The V gene's germline CDR1 is KGHSH and CDR2 LQKENI. The V gene lost 4 bases and the J gene lost 6 bases, with 18 bases spanning the gap. Assay used: immunoSEQ multiplex PCR; TCRdb lists only in-frame clones, some missing. The sample yields tens of thousands of clones, around 92% seen once. The data belong to a study of T cell changes during pregnancy in multiple sclerosis. The chain carries TRBV18 and TRBJ1-2, with a possible D match to TRBD1 (6 bases). This receptor was taken from a female donor with multiple sclerosis, enrolled in a pregnancy study. The sample here was peripheral blood, taken before pregnancy. The CDR3 coding sequence is TGTGCCAGCTCACGACGACAGGCAACTGGGGATGGCTACACCTTC. Residues: CASSRRQATGDGYTF.